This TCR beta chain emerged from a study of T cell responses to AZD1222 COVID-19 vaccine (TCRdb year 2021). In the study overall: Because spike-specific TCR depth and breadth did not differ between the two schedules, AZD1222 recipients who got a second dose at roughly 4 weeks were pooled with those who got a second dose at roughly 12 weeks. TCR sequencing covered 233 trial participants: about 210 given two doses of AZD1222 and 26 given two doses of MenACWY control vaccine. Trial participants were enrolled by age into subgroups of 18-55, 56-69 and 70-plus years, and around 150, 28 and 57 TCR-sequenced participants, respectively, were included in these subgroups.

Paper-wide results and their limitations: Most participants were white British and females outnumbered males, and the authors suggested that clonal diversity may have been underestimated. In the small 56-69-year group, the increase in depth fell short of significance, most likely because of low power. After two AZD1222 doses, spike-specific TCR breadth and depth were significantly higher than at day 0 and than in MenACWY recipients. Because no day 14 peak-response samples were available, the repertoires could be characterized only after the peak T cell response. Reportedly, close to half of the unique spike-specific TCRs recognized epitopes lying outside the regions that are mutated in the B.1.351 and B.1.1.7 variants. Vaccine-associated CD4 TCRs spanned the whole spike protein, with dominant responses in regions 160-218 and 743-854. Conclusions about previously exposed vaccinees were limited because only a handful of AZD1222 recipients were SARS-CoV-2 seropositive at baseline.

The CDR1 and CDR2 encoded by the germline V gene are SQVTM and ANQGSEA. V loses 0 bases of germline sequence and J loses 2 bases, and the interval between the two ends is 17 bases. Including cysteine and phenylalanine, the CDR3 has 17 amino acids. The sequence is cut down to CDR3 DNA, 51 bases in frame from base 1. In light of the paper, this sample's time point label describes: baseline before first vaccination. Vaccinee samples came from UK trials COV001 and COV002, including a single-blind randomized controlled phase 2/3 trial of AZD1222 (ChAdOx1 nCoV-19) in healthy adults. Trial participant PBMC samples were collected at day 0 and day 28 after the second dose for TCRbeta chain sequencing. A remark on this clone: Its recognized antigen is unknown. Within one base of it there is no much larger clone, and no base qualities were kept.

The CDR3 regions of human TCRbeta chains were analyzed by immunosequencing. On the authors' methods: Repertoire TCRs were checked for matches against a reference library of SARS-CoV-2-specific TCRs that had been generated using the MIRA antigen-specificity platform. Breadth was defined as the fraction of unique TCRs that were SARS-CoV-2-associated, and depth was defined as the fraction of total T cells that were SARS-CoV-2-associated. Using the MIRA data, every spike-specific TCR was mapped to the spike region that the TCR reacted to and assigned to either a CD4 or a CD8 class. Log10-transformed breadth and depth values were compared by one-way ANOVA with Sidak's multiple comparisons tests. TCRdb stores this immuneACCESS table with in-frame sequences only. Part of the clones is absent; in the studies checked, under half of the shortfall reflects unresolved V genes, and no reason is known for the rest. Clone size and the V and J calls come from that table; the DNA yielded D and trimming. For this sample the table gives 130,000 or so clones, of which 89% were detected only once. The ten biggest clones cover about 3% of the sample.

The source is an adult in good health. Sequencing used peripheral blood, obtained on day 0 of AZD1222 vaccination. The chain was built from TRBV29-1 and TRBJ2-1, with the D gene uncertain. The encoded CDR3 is CSVEDWGGSAPYNEQFF. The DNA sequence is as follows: TGCAGCGTTGAAGATTGGGGTGGCTCCGCGCCCTACAATGAGCAGTTCTTC.